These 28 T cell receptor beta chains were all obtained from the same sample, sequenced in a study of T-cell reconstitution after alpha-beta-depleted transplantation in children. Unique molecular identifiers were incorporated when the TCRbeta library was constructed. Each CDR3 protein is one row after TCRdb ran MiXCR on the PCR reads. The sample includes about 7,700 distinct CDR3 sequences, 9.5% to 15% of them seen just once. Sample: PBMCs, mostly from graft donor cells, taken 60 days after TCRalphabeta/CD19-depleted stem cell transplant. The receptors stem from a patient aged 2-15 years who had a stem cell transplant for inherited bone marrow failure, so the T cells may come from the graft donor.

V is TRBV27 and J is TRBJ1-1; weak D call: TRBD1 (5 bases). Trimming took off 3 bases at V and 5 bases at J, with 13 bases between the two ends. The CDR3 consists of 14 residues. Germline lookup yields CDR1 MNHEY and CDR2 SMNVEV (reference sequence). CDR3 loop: CASSFGGRWTEAFF. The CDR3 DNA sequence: TGTGCCAGCAGTTTCGGGGGAAGGTGGACTGAAGCTTTCTTT.

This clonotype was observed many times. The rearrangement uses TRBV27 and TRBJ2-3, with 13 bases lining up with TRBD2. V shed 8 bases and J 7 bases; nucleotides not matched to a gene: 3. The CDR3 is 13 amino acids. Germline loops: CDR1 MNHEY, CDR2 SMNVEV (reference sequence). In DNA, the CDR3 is TGTGCCAGCCGGACTAGCGGGGGTAATACGCAGTATTTT. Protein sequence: CASRTSGGNTQYF.

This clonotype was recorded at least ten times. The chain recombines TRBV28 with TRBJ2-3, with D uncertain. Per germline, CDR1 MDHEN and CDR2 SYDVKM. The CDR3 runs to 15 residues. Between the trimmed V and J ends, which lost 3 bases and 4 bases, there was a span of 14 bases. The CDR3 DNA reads TGTGCCAGCAGTTTCCTGCAGGTTAGGGCAGATACGCAGTATTTT. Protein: CASSFLQVRADTQYF.

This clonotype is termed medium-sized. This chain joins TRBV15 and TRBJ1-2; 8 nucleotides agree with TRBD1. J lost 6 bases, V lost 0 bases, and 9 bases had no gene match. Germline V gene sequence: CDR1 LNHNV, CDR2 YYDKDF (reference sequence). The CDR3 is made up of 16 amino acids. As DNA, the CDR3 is TGTGCCACCAGCAGAGACCTCCGGACAGGGTATCATGGCTACACCTTC. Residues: CATSRDLRTGYHGYTF.

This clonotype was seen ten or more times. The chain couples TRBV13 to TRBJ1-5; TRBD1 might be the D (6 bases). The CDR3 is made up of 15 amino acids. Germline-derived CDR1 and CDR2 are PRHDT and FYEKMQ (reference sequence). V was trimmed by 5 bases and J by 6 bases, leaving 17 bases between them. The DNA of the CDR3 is TGTGCCAGCAGCACAGCCCGGGACATTGCTCAGCCCCAGCATTTT. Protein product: CASSTARDIAQPQHF.

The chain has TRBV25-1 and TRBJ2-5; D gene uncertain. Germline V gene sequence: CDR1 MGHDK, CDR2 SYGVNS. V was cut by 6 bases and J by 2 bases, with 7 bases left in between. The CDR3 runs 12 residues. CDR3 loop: CASSPGQETQYF. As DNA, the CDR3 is TGTGCCAGCAGCCCCGGGCAAGAGACCCAGTACTTC.

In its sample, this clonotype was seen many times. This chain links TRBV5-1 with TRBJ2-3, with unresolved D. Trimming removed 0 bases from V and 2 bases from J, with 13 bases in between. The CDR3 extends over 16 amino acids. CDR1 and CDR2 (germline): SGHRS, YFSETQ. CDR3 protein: CASSLGLYTLTDTQYF. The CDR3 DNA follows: TGCGCCAGCAGCTTGGGTCTCTATACACTCACAGATACGCAGTATTTT. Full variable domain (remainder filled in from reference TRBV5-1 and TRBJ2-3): KAGVTQTPRYLIKTRGQQVTLSCSPISGHRSVSWYQQTPGQGLQFLFEYFSETQRNKGNFPGRFSGRQFSNSRSEMNVSTLELGDSALYLCASSLGLYTLTDTQYFGPGTRLTVL.

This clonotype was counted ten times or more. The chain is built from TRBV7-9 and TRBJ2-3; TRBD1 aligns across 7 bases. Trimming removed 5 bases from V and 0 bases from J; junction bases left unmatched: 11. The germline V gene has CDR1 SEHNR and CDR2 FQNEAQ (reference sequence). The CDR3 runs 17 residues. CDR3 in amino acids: CASSLGEGAFSTDTQYF. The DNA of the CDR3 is TGTGCCAGCAGCCTGGGCGAGGGGGCCTTTAGCACAGATACGCAGTATTTT. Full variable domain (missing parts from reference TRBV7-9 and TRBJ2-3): DTGVSQNPRHKITKRGQNVTFRCDPISEHNRLYWYRQTLGQGPEFLTYFQNEAQLEKSRLLSDRFSAERPKGSFSTLEIQRTEQGDSAMYLCASSLGEGAFSTDTQYFGPGTRLTVL.

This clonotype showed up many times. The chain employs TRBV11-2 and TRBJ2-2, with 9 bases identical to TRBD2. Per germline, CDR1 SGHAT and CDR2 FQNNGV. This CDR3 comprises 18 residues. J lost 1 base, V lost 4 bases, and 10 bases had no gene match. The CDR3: CASSSTWDSGRNTGELFF. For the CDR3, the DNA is TGTGCCAGCAGCTCGACTTGGGATAGCGGGAGGAACACCGGGGAGCTGTTTTTT.

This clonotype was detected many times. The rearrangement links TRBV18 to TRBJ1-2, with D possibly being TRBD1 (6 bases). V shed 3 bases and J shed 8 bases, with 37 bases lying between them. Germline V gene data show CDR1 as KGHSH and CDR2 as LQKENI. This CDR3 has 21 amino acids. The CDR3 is CASSPTGPDWPGARLAGGYTF. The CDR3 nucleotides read TGTGCCAGCTCACCTACTGGGCCCGATTGGCCGGGGGCCCGATTGGCCGGGGGCTACACCTTC.

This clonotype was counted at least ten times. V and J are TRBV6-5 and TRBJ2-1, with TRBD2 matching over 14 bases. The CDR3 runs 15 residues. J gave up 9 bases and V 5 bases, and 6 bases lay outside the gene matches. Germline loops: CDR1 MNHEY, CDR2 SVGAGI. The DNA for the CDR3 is TGTGCCAGCAGTCGACTAGCGGGAGGGCGCGGTGAGCAGTTCTTC. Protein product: CASSRLAGGRGEQFF.

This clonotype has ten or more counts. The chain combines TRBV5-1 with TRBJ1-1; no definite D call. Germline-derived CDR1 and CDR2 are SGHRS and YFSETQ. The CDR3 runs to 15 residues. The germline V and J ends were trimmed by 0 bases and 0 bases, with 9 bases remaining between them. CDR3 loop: CASSLVPGLNTEAFF. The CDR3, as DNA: TGCGCCAGCAGCTTGGTACCAGGACTGAACACTGAAGCTTTCTTT.

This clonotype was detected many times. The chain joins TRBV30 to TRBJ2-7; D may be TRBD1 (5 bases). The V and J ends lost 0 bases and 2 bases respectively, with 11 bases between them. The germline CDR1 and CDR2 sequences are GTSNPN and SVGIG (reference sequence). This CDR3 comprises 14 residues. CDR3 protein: CAWSVYQGPYEQYF. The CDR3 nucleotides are TGTGCCTGGAGTGTATACCAGGGCCCCTACGAGCAGTACTTC.

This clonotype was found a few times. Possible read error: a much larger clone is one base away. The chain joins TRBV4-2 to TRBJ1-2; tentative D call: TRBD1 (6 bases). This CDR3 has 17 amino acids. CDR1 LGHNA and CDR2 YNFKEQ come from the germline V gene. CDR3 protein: CAGSHLGGNPNNYGYTF. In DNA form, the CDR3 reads TGTGCCGGCAGTCACCTGGGGGGCAATCCCAATAACTATGGCTACACCTTC.

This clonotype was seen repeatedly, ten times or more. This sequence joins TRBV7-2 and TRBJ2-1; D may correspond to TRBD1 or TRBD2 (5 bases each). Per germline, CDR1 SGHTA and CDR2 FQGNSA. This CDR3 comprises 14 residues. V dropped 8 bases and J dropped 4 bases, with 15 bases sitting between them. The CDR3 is CASSRGRRYNEQFF. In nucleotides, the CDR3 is TGTGCCAGCTCCCGGGGCAGGCGTTACAATGAGCAGTTCTTC.

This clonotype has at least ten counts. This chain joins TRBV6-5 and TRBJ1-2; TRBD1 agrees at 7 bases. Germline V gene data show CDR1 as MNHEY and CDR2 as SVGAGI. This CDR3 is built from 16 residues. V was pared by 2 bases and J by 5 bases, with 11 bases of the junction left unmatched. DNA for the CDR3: TGTGCCAGCAGTTACGGGCGTTGGCAGGGGGAATATGGCTACACCTTC. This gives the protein CASSYGRWQGEYGYTF.

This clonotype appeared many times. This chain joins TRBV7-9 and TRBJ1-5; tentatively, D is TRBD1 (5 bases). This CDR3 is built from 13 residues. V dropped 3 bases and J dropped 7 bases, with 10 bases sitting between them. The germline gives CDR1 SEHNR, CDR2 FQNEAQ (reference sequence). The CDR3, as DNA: TGTGCCAGCAGCTTTTCCAGGGACCAGCCCCAGCATTTT. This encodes CASSFSRDQPQHF.

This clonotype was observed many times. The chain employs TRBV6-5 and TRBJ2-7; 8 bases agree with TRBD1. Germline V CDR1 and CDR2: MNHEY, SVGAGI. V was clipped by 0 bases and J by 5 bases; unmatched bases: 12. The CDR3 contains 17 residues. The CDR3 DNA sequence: TGTGCCAGCAGTTACTCTGTCCCCACAGGGGGTGAGGACGAGCAGTACTTC. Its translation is CASSYSVPTGGEDEQYF.

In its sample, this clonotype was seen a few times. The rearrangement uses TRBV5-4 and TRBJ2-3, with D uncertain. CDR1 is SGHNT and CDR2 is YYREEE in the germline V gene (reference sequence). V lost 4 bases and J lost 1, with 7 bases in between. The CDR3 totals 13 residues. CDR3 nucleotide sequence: TGTGCCAGCAGCGGTCAGGGCACAGATACGCAGTATTTT. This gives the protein CASSGQGTDTQYF.

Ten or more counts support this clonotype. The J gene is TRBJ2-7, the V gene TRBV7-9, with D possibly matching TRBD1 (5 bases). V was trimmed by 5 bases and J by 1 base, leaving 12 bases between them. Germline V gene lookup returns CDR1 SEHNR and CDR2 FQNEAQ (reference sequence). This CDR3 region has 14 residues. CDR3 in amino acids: CASSPPTGSYEQYF. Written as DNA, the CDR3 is TGTGCCAGCAGCCCACCTACAGGATCCTACGAGCAGTACTTC.

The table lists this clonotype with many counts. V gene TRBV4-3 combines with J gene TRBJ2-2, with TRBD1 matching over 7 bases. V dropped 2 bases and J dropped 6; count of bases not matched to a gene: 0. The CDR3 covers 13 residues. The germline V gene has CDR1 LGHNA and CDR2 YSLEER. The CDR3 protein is CASSQQGAGELFF. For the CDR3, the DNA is TGCGCCAGCAGCCAACAGGGGGCCGGGGAGCTGTTTTTT.

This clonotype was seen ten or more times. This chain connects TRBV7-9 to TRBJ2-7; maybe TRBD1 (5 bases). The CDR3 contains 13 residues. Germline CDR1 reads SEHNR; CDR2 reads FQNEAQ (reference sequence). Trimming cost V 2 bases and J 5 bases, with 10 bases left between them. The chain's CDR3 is CASSLKGSHEQYF. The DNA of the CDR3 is TGTGCCAGCAGCTTAAAGGGGTCCCACGAGCAGTACTTC. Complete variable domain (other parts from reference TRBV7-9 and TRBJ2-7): DTGVSQNPRHKITKRGQNVTFRCDPISEHNRLYWYRQTLGQGPEFLTYFQNEAQLEKSRLLSDRFSAERPKGSFSTLEIQRTEQGDSAMYLCASSLKGSHEQYFGPGTRLTVT.

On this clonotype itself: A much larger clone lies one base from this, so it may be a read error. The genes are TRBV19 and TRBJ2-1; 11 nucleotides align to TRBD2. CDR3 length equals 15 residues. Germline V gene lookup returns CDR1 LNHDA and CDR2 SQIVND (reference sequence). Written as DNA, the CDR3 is TGTACCAGTAGTACAGGGACTAGCGGAAACAATGAGCAGTTCTTC. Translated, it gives CTSSTGTSGNNEQFF.

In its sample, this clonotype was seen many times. CDR3 protein: CASSEGTSGRNEQFF. CDR3 bases: TGTGCCAGCAGCGAGGGGACTAGCGGGAGAAATGAGCAGTTCTTC. This chain uses TRBV5-6 with TRBJ2-1; 14 bases match TRBD2. J was trimmed by 7 bases and V by 4 bases; bases with no gene match: 4. This CDR3 is 15 amino acids long. Germline CDR1 reads SGHDT; CDR2 reads YYEEEE.

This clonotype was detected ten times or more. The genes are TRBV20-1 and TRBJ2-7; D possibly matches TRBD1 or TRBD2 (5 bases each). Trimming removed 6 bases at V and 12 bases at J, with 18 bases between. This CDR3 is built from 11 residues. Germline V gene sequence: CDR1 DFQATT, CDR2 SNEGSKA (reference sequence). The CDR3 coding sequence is TGCAGTGCGCGCGGGCCCGCCGGGGCGTACTTC. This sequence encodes CSARGPAGAYF.

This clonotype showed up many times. In DNA form, the CDR3 reads TGTGCCACCAGAGGGACTAGCGGGTTCTACGAGCAGTACTTC. It yields the protein CATRGTSGFYEQYF. The chain joins TRBV10-3 to TRBJ2-7; TRBD2 agrees at 12 bases. Germline V lookup: CDR1 ENHRY, CDR2 SYGVKD. The junction had 7 bases not matched to a gene; V was cut back by 10 bases and J by 3 bases. This CDR3 is built from 14 residues.

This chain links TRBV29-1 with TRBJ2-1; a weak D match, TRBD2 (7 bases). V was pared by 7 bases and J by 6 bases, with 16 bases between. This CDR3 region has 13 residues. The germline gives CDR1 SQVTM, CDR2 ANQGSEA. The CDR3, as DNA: TGCAGCGGAGGGGGGGGACTCGGCAATGAGCAGTTCTTC. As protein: CSGGGGLGNEQFF.

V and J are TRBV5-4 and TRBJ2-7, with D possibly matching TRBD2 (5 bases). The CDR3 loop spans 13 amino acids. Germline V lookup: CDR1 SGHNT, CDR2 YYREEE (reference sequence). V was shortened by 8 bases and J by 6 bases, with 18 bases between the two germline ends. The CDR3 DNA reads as TGTGCCAGGAGCCCCGGGGTCCTCTGCGAGCAGTACTTC. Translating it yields CARSPGVLCEQYF.